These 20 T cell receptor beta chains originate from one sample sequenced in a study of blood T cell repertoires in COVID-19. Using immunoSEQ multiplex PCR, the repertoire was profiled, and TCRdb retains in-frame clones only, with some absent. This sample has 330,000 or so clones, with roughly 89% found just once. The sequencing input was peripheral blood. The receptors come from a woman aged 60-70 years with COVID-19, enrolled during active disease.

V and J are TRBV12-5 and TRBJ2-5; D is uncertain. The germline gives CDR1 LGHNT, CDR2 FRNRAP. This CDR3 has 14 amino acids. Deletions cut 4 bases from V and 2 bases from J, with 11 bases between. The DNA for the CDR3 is TGTGCTAGTGGTTCCACATCCTCTCAAGAGACCCAGTACTTC. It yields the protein CASGSTSSQETQYF.

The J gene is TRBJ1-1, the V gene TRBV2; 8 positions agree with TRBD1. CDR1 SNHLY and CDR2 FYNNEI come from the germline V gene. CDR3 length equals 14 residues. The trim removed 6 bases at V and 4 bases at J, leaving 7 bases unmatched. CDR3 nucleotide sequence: TGTGCCAGCAGCCCACAGGGGGAGATCACTGAAGCTTTCTTT. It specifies CASSPQGEITEAFF.

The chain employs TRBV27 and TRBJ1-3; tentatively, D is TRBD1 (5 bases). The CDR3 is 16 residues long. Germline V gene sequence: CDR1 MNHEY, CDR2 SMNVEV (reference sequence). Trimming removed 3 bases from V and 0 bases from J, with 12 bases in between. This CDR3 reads CASSLLDSYSGNTIYF. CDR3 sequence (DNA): TGTGCCAGCAGTTTGCTTGACAGCTACTCTGGAAACACCATATATTTT.

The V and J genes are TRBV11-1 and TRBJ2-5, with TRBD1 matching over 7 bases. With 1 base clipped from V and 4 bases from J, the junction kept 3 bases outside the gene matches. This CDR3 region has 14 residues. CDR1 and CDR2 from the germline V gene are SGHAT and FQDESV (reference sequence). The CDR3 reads CASSLEGAGETQYF. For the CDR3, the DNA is TGTGCCAGCAGCTTAGAGGGGGCAGGAGAGACCCAGTACTTC.

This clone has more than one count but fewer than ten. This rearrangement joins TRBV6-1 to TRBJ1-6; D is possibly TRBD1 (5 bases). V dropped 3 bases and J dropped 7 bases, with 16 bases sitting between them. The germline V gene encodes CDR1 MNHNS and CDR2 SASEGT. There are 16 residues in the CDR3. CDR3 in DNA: TGTGCCAGCAGTGATGACCAGGGAAGAAGGAATTCACCCCTCCACTTT. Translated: CASSDDQGRRNSPLHF.

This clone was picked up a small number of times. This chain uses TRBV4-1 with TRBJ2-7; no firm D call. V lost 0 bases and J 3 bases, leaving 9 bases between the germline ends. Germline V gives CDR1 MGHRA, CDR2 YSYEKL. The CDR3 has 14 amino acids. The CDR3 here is CASSQEYYDYEQYF. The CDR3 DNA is TGCGCCAGCAGCCAAGAGTACTATGACTACGAGCAGTACTTC.

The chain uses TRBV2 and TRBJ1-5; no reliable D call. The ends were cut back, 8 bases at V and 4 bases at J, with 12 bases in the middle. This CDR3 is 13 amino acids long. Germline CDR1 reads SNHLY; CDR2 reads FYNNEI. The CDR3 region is CASSKELNQPQHF. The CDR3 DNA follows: TGTGCCAGCTCGAAGGAGTTAAATCAGCCCCAGCATTTT.

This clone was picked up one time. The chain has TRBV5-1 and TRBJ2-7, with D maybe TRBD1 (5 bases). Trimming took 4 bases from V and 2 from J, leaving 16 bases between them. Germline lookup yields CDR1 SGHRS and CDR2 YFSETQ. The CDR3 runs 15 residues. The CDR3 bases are TGCGCCAGCAGCCCGCAGACAGAATTAACCTACGAGCAGTACTTC. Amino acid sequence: CASSPQTELTYEQYF.

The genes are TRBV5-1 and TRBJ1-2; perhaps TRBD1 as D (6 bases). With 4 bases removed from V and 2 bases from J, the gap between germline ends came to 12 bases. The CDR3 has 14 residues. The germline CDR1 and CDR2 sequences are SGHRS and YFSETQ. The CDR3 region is CASSREGVNYGYTF. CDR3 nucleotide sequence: TGCGCCAGCAGCCGGGAGGGGGTGAACTATGGCTACACCTTC.

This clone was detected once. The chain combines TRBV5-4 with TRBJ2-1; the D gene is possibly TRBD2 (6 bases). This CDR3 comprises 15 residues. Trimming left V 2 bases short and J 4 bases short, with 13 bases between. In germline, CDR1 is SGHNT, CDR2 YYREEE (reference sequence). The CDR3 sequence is CASSFGDWKYNEQFF. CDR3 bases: TGTGCCAGCAGCTTCGGGGACTGGAAATACAATGAGCAGTTCTTC. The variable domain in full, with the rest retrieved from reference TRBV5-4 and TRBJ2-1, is ETGVTQSPTHLIKTRGQQVTLRCSSQSGHNTVSWYQQALGQGPQFIFQYYREEENGRGNFPPRFSGLQFPNYSSELNVNALELDDSALYLCASSFGDWKYNEQFFGPGTRLTVL.

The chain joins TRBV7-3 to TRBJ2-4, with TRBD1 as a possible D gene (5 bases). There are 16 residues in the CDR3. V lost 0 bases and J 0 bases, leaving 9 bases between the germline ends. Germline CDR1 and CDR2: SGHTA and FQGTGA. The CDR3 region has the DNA TGTGCCAGCAGCTTAACTCCAGGGCTAGCCAAAAACATTCAGTACTTC. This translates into CASSLTPGLAKNIQYF.

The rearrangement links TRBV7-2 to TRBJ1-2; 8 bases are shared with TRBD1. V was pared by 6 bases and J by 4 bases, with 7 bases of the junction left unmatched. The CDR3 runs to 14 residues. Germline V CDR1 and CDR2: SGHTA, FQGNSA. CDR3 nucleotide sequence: TGTGCCAGCAGTAAGACAGGGGTTTCCTATGGCTACACCTTC. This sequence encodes CASSKTGVSYGYTF.

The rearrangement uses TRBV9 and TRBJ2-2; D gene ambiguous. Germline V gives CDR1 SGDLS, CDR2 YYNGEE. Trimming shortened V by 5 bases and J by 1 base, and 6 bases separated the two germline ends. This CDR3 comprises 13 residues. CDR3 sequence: CASRQLNTGELFF. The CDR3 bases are TGTGCCAGCAGACAATTGAACACCGGGGAGCTGTTTTTT.

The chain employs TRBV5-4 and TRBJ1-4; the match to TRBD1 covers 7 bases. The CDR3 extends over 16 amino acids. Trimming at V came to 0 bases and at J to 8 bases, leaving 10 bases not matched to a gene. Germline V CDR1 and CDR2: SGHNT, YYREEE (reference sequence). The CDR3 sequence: CASSLGLRGPEEKLFF. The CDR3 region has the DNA TGTGCCAGCAGCTTGGGACTTAGGGGGCCTGAAGAAAAACTGTTTTTT.

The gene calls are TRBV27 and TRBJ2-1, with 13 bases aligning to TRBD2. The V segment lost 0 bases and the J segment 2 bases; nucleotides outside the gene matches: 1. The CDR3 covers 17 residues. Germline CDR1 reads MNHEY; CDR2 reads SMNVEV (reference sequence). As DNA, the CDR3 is TGTGCCAGCAGTTTATCGACTAGCGGGGGGCCCTACAATGAGCAGTTCTTC. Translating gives CASSLSTSGGPYNEQFF.

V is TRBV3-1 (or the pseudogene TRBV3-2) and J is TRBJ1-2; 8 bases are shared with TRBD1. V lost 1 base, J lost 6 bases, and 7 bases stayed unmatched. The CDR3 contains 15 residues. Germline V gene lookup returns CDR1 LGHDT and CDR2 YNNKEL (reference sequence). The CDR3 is CASSQVDRDWDGYTF. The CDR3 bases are TGTGCCAGCAGCCAAGTGGACAGGGATTGGGATGGCTACACCTTC.

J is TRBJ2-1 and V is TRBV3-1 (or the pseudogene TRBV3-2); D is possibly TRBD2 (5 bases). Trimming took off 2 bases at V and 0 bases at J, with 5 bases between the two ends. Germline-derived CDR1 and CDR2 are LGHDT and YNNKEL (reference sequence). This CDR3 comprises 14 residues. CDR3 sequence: CASSQRGSYNEQFF. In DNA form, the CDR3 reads TGTGCCAGCAGCCAACGGGGCTCCTACAATGAGCAGTTCTTC.

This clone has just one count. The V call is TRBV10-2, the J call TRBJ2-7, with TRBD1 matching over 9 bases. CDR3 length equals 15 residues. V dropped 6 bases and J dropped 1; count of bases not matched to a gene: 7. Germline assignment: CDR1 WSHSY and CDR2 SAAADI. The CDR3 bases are TGCGCCAGCAGAGAAACAGGGGGCCATTCCTACGAGCAGTACTTC. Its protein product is CASRETGGHSYEQYF.

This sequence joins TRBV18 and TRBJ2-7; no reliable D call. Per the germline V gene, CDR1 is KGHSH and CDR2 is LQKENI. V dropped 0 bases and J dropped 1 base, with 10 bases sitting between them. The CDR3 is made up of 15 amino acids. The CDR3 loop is CASSPPFPTSYEQYF. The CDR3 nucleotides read TGTGCCAGCTCACCACCCTTCCCCACTTCCTACGAGCAGTACTTC.

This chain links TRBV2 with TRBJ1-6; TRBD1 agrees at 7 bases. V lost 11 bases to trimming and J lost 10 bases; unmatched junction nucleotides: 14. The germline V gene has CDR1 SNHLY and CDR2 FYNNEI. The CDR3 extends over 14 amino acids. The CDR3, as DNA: TGTGCCGGGCGCTCCGAGGGGGCGGACTCACCCCTCCACTTT. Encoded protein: CAGRSEGADSPLHF.